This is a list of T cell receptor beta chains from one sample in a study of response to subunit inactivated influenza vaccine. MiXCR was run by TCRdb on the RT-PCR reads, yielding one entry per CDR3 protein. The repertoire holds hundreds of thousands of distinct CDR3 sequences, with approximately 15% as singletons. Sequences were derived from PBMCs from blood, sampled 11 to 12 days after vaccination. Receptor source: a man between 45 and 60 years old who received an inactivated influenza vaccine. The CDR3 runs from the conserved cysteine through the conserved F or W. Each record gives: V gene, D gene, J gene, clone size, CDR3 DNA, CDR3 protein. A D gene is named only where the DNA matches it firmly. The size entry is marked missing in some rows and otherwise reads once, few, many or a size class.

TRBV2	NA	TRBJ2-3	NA	TGTGCCAGCTTCAAGGCAAACACAGATACGCAGTATTTT	CASFKANTDTQYF
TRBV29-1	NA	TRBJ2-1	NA	TGCAGCGTCATCCACATAAGCTCCTACAATGAGCAGTTCTTC	CSVIHISSYNEQFF
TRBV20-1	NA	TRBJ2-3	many	TGCAGTGCTACGCCAGGGGGGGCGGAAGATACGCAGTATTTT	CSATPGGAEDTQYF
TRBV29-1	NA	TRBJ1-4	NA	TGCAGCGTTGTCGGGCTCCATGAAAAACTGTTTTTT	CSVVGLHEKLFF
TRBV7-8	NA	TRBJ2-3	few	TGTGCCAGCAGCTTAGAATATGGGCGGGATACGCAGTATTTT	CASSLEYGRDTQYF
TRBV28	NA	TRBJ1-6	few	TGTGCCAGCAGTTTAGGTCCACCGAGCTCCTATAATTCACCCCTCCACTTT	CASSLGPPSSYNSPLHF
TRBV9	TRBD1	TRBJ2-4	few	TGTGCCAGCAGCGTAGTTTATTGGGTGGGGACAGGGGGAATCAAAAACATTCAGTACTTC	CASSVVYWVGTGGIKNIQYF
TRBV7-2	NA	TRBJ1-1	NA	TGTGCCAGCAGCTTAAGGACAGTGGCTGAAGCTTTCTTT	CASSLRTVAEAFF
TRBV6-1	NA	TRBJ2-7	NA	TGTGCCAGCCCCGGGACACCCGTCTCCTCTACTTATGAGCAGTACTTC	CASPGTPVSSTYEQYF
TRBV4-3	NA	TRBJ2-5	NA	TGCGCCAGCAGCCAAGTAAAGGCAGGGCAAGAGACCCAGTACTTC	CASSQVKAGQETQYF
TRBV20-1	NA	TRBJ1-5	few	TGCAGTGCTAGTCAGGGTGGGTGGGAAAGCAATCAGCCCCAGCATTTT	CSASQGGWESNQPQHF
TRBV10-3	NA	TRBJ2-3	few	TGTGCCACCCAAGGGAACACAGATACGCAGTATTTT	CATQGNTDTQYF
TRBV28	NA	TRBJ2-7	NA	TGTGCCAGCAGCTTGACTCGCATTTGGGACGAGCAGTACTTC	CASSLTRIWDEQYF
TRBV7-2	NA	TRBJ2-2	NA	TGTGCCAGCAGCTTAGGACCCCTATTGACCGGGGAGCTGTTTTTT	CASSLGPLLTGELFF
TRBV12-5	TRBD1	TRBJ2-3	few	TGTGCTAGTGGTTTTGGCTGGCAGGGGGACCAGGATAGCACAGATACGCAGTATTTT	CASGFGWQGDQDSTDTQYF
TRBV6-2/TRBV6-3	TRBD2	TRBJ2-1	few	TGTGCCAGCAGACTCAGAGTAGCGGGGGGGGACGAGCAGTTCTTC	CASRLRVAGGDEQFF
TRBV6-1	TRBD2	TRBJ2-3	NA	TGTGCCAGCAGGCCCCCGGGGGGGATCGCAGATACGCAGTATTTT	CASRPPGGIADTQYF
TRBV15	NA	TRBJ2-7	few	TGTGCCACCCGACAGGCAGGGAGTTCCTACGAGCAGTACTTC	CATRQAGSSYEQYF
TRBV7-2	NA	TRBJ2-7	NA	TGTGCCAGCAGCTTAGCCCCCAACAGTCCCTACGAGCAGTACTTC	CASSLAPNSPYEQYF
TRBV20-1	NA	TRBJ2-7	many	TGCAGTGCTGCCTTGACCGGATCCTACGAGCAGTACTTC	CSAALTGSYEQYF
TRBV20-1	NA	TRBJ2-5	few	TGCAGTGCTAGGCGTAGGCGACAGCTTCCACAAGAGACCCAGTACTTC	CSARRRRQLPQETQYF
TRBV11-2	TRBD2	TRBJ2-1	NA	TGTGCCAGCAGCACAATTACTAGCGGGGTTAGCTCCTACAATGAGCAGTTCTTC	CASSTITSGVSSYNEQFF
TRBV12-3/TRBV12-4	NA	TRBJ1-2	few	TGTGCCAGCAGCCCCGTCGCGGGGGGCGGTGGCTACACCTTC	CASSPVAGGGGYTF
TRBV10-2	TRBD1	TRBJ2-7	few	TGCGCCAGCAGTGTAGGGGGCCTCTACGAGCAGTACTTC	CASSVGGLYEQYF
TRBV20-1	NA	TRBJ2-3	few	TGCAGTGCTATCAGGGACCGATATAGCACAGATACGCAGTATTTT	CSAIRDRYSTDTQYF
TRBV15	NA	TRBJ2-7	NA	TGTGCCACCAGCGACCCGCTTATGGAGACGGGCTTCTCCTACGAGCAGTACTTC	CATSDPLMETGFSYEQYF
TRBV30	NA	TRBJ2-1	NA	TGTGCCTGGAGTGTAGGGGAGAATGAGCAGTTCTTC	CAWSVGENEQFF
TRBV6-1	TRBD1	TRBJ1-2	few	TGTGCCAGCAGAGAACAGGGGTCTAGCTATGGCTACACCTTC	CASREQGSSYGYTF
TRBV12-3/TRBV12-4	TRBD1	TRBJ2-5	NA	TGTGCCAGCAGTCGACAGGGGAACATAGAGACCCAGTACTTC	CASSRQGNIETQYF
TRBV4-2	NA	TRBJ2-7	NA	TGTGCCAGCAGCCAGGGCGGGGGTTTGGACAGGGACTCCTACGAGCAGTACTTC	CASSQGGGLDRDSYEQYF
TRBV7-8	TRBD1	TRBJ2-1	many	TGTGCCAGCAGCTTAGAGAGGGGGCCCTACAATGAGCAGTTCTTC	CASSLERGPYNEQFF
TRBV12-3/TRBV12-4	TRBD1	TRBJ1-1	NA	TGTGCCAGCAGAGCAGGGGGGAACACTGAAGCTTTCTTT	CASRAGGNTEAFF
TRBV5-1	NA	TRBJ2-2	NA	TGCGCCAGCAGCCTTGGCGGGGTAATAATCGGGGAGCTGTTTTTT	CASSLGGVIIGELFF
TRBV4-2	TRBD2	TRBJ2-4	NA	TGTGCCAGCAGCCAGACTTTAGCGGGAGTACGCAACATTCAGTACTTC	CASSQTLAGVRNIQYF
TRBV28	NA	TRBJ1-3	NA	TGTGCCATCCAGGATCCAGGGGATGGAAACACCATATATTTT	CAIQDPGDGNTIYF
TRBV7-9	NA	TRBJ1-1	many	TGTGCCAGCAGCTTAGGAGGGGATCTTACTTTCTTT	CASSLGGDLTFF
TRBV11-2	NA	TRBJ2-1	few	TGTGCCAGCAGCGCATTGCGGGGCGCGCTTAATGAGCAGTTCTTC	CASSALRGALNEQFF
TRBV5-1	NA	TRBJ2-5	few	TGCGCCAGCAGCCGGACCGTGTCGAGGGCCCAAGAGACCCAGTACTTC	CASSRTVSRAQETQYF
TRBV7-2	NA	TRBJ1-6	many	TGTGCCAGCAGCCTGATAGTTCTATCACCCCTCCACTTT	CASSLIVLSPLHF
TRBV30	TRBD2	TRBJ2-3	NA	TGTGCCTGGACCGCGGCGGGAGGGCCCTCCCGCTATCCAGATACGCAGTATTTT	CAWTAAGGPSRYPDTQYF
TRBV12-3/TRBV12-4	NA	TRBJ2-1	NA	TGTGCCAGCAGTTTAGCTGGGGATGGTGAGCAGTTCTTC	CASSLAGDGEQFF
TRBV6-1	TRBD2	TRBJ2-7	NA	TGTGCCAGCCTTCGACTAGCGGGCTCCTACGAGCAGTACTTC	CASLRLAGSYEQYF
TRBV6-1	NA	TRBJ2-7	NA	TGTGCCAGCAGTCCCCCGGGTAGGGGGACACCTCGCTCCTACGAGCAGTACTTC	CASSPPGRGTPRSYEQYF
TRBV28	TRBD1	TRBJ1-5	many	TGTGCCAGCAGTTTCACCCTTACAGGGGCCAGCAATCAGCCCCAGCATTTT	CASSFTLTGASNQPQHF
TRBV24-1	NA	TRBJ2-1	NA	TGTGCCACCAGTGCCGACATCTACAATGAGCAGTTCTTC	CATSADIYNEQFF
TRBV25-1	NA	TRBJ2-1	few	TGTGCCAGCAGTGACTGGGCAGGGGTCAATGAGCAGTTCTTC	CASSDWAGVNEQFF
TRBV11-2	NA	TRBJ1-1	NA	TGTGCCAGCACTTCGACGGCTAACACTGAAGCTTTCTTT	CASTSTANTEAFF
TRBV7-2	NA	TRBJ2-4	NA	TGTGCCAGCAGCTTAGGTGGGAATTTGGACATTCAGTACTTC	CASSLGGNLDIQYF
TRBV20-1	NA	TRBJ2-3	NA	TGCAGTGCTAGCACCTCCCCGCGGGGGCCTGGGGATACGCAGTATTTT	CSASTSPRGPGDTQYF
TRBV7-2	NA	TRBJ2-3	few	TGTGCCAGCAGCCCGACGGGGACACTCCTTAGCACAGATACGCAGTATTTT	CASSPTGTLLSTDTQYF
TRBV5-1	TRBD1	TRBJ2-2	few	TGCGCCAGCAGCCACGGACAGGGGAGAACCGGGGAGCTGTTTTTT	CASSHGQGRTGELFF
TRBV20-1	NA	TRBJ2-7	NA	TGCAGTGCTACATACAAAGGACGGGTCTCCCTCCAATTC	CSATYKGRVSLQF
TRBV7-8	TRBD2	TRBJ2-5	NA	TGTGCCAGCAGCTTAGAGGGACTATCTACGGAGACCCAGTACTTC	CASSLEGLSTETQYF
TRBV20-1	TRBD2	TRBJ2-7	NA	TGCAGTGCTAGAGATCAACCCGGGCGGGGGGTCTACTACGAGCAGTACTTC	CSARDQPGRGVYYEQYF
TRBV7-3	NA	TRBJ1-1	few	TGTGCCAGCAGCCTTTATGGGCGCCTTGAAGCTTTCTTT	CASSLYGRLEAFF
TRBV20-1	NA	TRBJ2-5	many	TGCAGTGCTAGCGCCCCCGGGACTCAAGAGACCCAGTACTTC	CSASAPGTQETQYF
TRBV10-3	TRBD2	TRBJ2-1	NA	TGTGCCATCAGTCAGGGACTAGCGGGAGTGCCCTACAATGAGCAGTTCTTC	CAISQGLAGVPYNEQFF
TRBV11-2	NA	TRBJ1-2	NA	TGTGCCAGCAGCTTAGGATCCACTTTACGTCAGGAACCCTCCTATGGCTACACCTTC	CASSLGSTLRQEPSYGYTF
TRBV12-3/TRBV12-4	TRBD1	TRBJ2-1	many	TGTGCCAGCAGCCCGGGACAGCCGCAGTTCTTC	CASSPGQPQFF